The source of this TCR beta chain is a study of blood T cell repertoires in COVID-19. About the study: Samples came from the United States, Italy and Spain, spanning acute and convalescent COVID-19. Sources were T cells, B-cell-depleted T cells, or PBMCs; the material itself was cDNA or gDNA.

Per the original data handling: Amplified reference gene primers provided the basis for estimating nucleated cell counts. The assay was immunoSEQ multiplex PCR, and TCRdb's table has in-frame clones only and misses some. Clonal size and the V and J genes are those of that table, whereas D and trimming came from the DNA. In the table there are 200,000 to 300,000 clones, approximately 81% of which are singletons. The germline gives CDR1 SGHTA, CDR2 FQGNSA. This CDR3 region has 15 residues. With V trimmed by 5 bases and J by 4 bases, 5 bases remained unmatched. The chain links TRBV7-2 to TRBJ2-1, with 10 bases that match TRBD1. Sequencing was done on a sample of peripheral blood. The clonotype was recovered from a man between 60 and 75 years old with acute or convalescent COVID-19. In DNA, the CDR3 is TGTGCCAGCAGCCAAGACAGGGGGCCGTACAATGAGCAGTTCTTC. Protein: CASSQDRGPYNEQFF.